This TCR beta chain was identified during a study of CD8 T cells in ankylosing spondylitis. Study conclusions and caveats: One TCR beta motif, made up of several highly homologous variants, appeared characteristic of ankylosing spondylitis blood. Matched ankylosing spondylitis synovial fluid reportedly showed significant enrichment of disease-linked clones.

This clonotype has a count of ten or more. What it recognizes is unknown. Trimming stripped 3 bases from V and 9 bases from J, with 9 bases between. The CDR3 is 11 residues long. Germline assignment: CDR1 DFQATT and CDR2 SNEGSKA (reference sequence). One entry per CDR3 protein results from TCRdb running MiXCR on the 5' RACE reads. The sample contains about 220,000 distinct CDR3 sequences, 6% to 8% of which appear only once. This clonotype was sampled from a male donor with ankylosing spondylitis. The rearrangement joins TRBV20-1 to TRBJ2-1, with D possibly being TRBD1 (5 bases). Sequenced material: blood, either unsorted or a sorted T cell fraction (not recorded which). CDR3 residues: CSARQGIEQFF. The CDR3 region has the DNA TGCAGTGCTAGGCAGGGAATTGAGCAGTTCTTC.